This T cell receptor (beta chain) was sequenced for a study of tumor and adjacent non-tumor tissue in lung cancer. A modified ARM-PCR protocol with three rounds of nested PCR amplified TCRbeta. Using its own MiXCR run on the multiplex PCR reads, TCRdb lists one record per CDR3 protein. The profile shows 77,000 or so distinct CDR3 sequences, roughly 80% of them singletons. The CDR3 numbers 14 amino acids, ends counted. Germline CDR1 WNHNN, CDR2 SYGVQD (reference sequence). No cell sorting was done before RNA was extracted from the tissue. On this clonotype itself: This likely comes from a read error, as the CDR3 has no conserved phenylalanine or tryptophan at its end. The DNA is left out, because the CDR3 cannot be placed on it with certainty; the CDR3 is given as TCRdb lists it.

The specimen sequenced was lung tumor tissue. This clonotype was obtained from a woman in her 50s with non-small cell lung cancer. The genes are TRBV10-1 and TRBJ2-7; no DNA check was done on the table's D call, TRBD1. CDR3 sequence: CASSDPGKGYEQYY.